This TCR beta chain was obtained from a study of beta chain features in type 1 diabetes. Notes on the study in general: The naive, central memory and Treg TCRB repertoires showed an apparent similarity that was greater among patients than among healthy donors. Shortening that was moderate but significant affected the TCRB CDR3s of Type 1 diabetes patients in all four CD4+ subsets.

Germline V gene data show CDR1 as KGHSH and CDR2 as LQKENI. The V end lost 6 bases, the J end lost 5 bases, and 8 bases lay between the germline ends. The CDR3 is 12 amino acids. As concerns this clone: Its antigen is currently unknown.

Central memory, naive, regulatory and stem cell-like memory CD4+ cells were sorted by CD45RO/CCR7/CD25/CD127/CD95/CD27. Each of the sorted populations had a purity greater than 98%. Sequenced material consisted of expressed TCRB transcripts (all of the isolated RNA was reverse transcribed). The method was immunoSEQ multiplex PCR; TCRdb's version includes in-frame clones alone and lacks a portion of them. This table has about 360,000 clones, roughly 12% appearing once. Sequenced input: naive CD4+ T cells from blood. The sequence was obtained from a young man in good health. The J gene is TRBJ2-4, the V gene TRBV18; unclear D gene. The chain's CDR3 is CASSTVQNIQYF. The CDR3 nucleotides read TGTGCCAGCTCCACAGTTCAAAACATTCAGTACTTC. Together with reference TRBV18 and TRBJ2-4, the CDR3 gives the full variable domain: NAGVMQNPRHLVRRRGQEARLRCSPMKGHSHVYWYRQLPEEGLKFMVYLQKENIIDESGMPKERFSAEFPKEGPSILRIQQVVRGDSAAYFCASSTVQNIQYFGAGTRLSVL.